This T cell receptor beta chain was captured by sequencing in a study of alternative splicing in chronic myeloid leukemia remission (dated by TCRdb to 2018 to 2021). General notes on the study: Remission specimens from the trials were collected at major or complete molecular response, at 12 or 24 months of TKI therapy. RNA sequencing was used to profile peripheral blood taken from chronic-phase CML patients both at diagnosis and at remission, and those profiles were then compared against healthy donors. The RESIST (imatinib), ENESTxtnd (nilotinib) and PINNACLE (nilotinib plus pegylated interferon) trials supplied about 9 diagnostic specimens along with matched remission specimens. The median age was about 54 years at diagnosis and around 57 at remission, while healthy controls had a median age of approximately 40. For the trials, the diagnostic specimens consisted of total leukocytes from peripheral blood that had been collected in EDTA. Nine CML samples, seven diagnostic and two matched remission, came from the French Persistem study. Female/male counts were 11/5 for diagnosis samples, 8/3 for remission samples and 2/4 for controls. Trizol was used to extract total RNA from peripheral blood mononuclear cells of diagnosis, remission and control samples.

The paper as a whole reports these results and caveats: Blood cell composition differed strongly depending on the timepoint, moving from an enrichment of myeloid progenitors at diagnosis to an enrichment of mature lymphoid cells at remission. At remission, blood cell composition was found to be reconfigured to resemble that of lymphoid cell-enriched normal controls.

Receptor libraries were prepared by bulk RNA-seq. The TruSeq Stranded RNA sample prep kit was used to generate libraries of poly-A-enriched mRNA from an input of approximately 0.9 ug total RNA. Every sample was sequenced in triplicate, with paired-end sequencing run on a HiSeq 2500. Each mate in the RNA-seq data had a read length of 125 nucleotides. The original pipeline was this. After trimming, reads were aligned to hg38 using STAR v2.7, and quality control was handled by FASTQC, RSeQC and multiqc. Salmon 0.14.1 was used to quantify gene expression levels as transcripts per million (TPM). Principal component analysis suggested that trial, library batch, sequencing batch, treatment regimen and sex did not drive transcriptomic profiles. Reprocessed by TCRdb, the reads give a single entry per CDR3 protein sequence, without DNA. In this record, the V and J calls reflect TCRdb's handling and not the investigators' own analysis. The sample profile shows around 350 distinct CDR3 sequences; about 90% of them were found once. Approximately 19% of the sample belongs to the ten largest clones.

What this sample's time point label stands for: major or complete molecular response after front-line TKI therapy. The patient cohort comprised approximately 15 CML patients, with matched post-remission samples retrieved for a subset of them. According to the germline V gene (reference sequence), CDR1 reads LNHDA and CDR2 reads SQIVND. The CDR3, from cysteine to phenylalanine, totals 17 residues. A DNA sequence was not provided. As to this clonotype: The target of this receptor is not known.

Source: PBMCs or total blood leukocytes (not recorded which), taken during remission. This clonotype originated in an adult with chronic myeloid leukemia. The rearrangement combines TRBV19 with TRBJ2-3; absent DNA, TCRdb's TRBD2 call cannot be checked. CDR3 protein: CASSIDSAGIHTDTQYF.